The 20 T cell receptor beta chains listed next were all sequenced from one sample in a study of cytomegalovirus exposure and HLA in healthy donors. It was with 60 Vbeta and 13 Jbeta primers that the PCR ran. The method was immunoSEQ multiplex PCR; TCRdb's version includes in-frame clones alone and lacks a portion of them. This listing includes 150,000 to 250,000 clones. Sequencing was done on a sample of PBMCs. The receptors stem from a boy under 18 in good health and CMV-seronegative.

The chain recombines TRBV27 with TRBJ2-1, with 11 bases fitting TRBD2. V lost 4 bases to trimming and J lost 3 bases; unmatched junction nucleotides: 14. This CDR3 is built from 19 residues. Germline loops: CDR1 MNHEY, CDR2 SMNVEV (reference sequence). CDR3 residues: CASSSHALAGGSFYNEQFF. The CDR3 nucleotides read TGTGCCAGCAGTTCCCACGCGCTAGCGGGGGGCTCCTTCTACAATGAGCAGTTCTTC.

The gene calls are TRBV30 and TRBJ1-2; a possible D gene is TRBD1 (5 bases). The CDR3 is made up of 13 amino acids. V shed 0 bases and J shed 4 bases, with 9 bases lying between them. In germline, CDR1 is GTSNPN, CDR2 SVGIG (reference sequence). The CDR3 DNA follows: TGTGCCTGGAGTGTAGGCGGGACCTATGGCTACACCTTC. Residues: CAWSVGGTYGYTF. The entire variable domain, with the rest obtained from reference TRBV30 and TRBJ1-2, is as follows: SQTIHQWPATLVQPVGSPLSLECTVEGTSNPNLYWYRQAAGRGLQLLFYSVGIGQISSEVPQNLSASRPQDRQFILSSKKLLLSDSGFYLCAWSVGGTYGYTFGSGTRLTVV.

The chain couples TRBV5-6 to TRBJ2-3; TRBD2 aligns across 7 bases. Germline CDR1 is SGHDT and CDR2 is YYEEEE. V dropped 4 bases and J dropped 6; count of bases not matched to a gene: 2. This CDR3 is 12 amino acids long. The CDR3 DNA sequence: TGTGCCAGCAGCCTACTAGCGGATACGCAGTATTTT. Residues: CASSLLADTQYF.

The chain has TRBV30 and TRBJ1-2; D is unclear. Germline V lookup: CDR1 GTSNPN, CDR2 SVGIG (reference sequence). The CDR3 consists of 15 residues. The germline V and J ends were trimmed by 0 bases and 4 bases, with 15 bases remaining between them. CDR3 sequence reads: CAWSVIDGAAYGYTF. The DNA of the CDR3 is TGTGCCTGGAGTGTAATTGATGGCGCGGCCTATGGCTACACCTTC.

V gene TRBV5-1 combines with J gene TRBJ2-7; 10 positions agree with TRBD2. The CDR3 contains 15 residues. Germline CDR1 is SGHRS and CDR2 is YFSETQ. The V gene end was trimmed by 4 bases and the J gene end by 0 bases; junction bases not matched to a gene: 4. CDR3 sequence: CASSLSGGSSYEQYF. CDR3 coding DNA: TGCGCCAGCAGCCTTAGCGGGGGGAGCTCCTACGAGCAGTACTTC.

This chain connects TRBV19 to TRBJ1-2, with 7 bases fitting TRBD1. The CDR3 contains 16 residues. After removal of 10 bases from V and 4 bases from J, the junction contained 18 bases not matched to a gene. Germline values: CDR1 LNHDA, CDR2 SQIVND (reference sequence). The CDR3 bases are TGTGCCACCCTCCCCCCGAGGAGGGGGCGCAGCTATGGCTACACCTTC. Encoded protein: CATLPPRRGRSYGYTF.

This chain uses TRBV27 with TRBJ2-1; 8 nucleotides line up with TRBD2. Germline CDR1 and CDR2: MNHEY and SMNVEV (reference sequence). The V gene end was trimmed by 5 bases and the J gene end by 7 bases; junction bases not matched to a gene: 10. CDR3 length: 15 amino acids. The CDR3 here is CASSPFAGGWNEQFF. DNA of the CDR3: TGTGCCAGCAGTCCCTTTGCGGGGGGCTGGAATGAGCAGTTCTTC.

This chain joins TRBV5-1 and TRBJ1-1; TRBD1 matches at 9 bases. Germline V gene lookup returns CDR1 SGHRS and CDR2 YFSETQ. V lost 3 bases, J lost 0 bases, and 9 bases stayed unmatched. CDR3 length: 17 residues. The CDR3 region has the DNA TGCGCCAGCAGCTCCGGGACAGGGACGGGTTTGAACACTGAAGCTTTCTTT. It yields the protein CASSSGTGTGLNTEAFF.

The chain employs TRBV18 and TRBJ2-7, with D possibly matching TRBD1 (6 bases). CDR1 is KGHSH and CDR2 is LQKENI in the germline V gene. The CDR3 has 16 residues. The germline V and J ends were trimmed by 3 bases and 5 bases, with 20 bases remaining between them. The CDR3 sequence is CASSPGWGPRDNEQYF. In nucleotides, the CDR3 is TGTGCCAGCTCACCTGGGTGGGGACCCAGGGACAACGAGCAGTACTTC.

The V and J genes are TRBV19 and TRBJ1-2, with D unclear. V lost 1 base and J lost 5, with 11 bases in between. This CDR3 has 14 residues. Germline assignment: CDR1 LNHDA and CDR2 SQIVND (reference sequence). The DNA for the CDR3 is TGTGCCAGTAGTATAGCTGGGCAGGCTTATGGCTACACCTTC. Encoded protein: CASSIAGQAYGYTF.

The genes are TRBV10-2 and TRBJ1-1; D is ambiguous. In germline, CDR1 is WSHSY, CDR2 SAAADI. This CDR3 region has 14 residues. V was shortened by 7 bases and J by 1 base, with 13 bases between the two germline ends. The CDR3 is CASTDWPGNTEAFF. The CDR3 DNA sequence: TGCGCCAGCACCGACTGGCCGGGGAACACTGAAGCTTTCTTT.

The chain couples TRBV27 to TRBJ2-1; 13 bases are shared with TRBD2. This CDR3 is built from 17 residues. Trimming took 5 bases from V and 4 from J; bases not matched to a gene: 8. Germline V gene sequence: CDR1 MNHEY, CDR2 SMNVEV (reference sequence). The CDR3 protein is CASSLITSGRVYNEQFF. CDR3 nucleotide sequence: TGTGCCAGCAGTCTAATAACTAGCGGGAGGGTTTACAATGAGCAGTTCTTC.

The rearrangement links TRBV30 to TRBJ2-7; 12 bases map to TRBD2. The ends lost 0 bases at V and 6 bases at J; junction bases unmatched: 3. Looked up from germline, CDR1 is GTSNPN and CDR2 is SVGIG (reference sequence). This CDR3 spans 14 amino acids. The CDR3 spells CAWSVTSGGGEQYF. In DNA form, the CDR3 reads TGTGCCTGGAGTGTGACTAGCGGGGGAGGCGAGCAGTACTTC.

This rearrangement joins TRBV7-3 to TRBJ1-1; a possible D gene is TRBD1 (6 bases). Trimming cost V 3 bases and J 1 base, with 6 bases left between them. CDR3 length: 13 residues. Germline CDR1 and CDR2: SGHTA and FQGTGA. DNA of the CDR3: TGTGCCAGCAGCTTGACAGGGAACACTGAAGCTTTCTTT. Translated: CASSLTGNTEAFF.

About this clone itself: A junction end diverges from the germline sequence, so it may reflect a read error. The rearrangement uses TRBV6-6 and TRBJ1-1; D possibly corresponds to TRBD1 (6 bases). Germline loops: CDR1 MNHNY, CDR2 SVGAGI (reference sequence). The CDR3 runs 15 residues. This CDR3 is CASSYSQTGTTGAFF. DNA of the CDR3: TGTGCCAGCAGTTACTCCCAGACAGGTACCACTGGAGCTTTCTTT.

The CDR3 is CASSSSLTGSGDTQYF. DNA of the CDR3: TGCGCCAGCAGCTCGTCGTTGACAGGGTCGGGAGATACGCAGTATTTT. The rearrangement joins TRBV5-1 to TRBJ2-3; TRBD1 matches 7 bases. V shed 3 bases and J 5 bases; nucleotides not matched to a gene: 12. The CDR3 totals 16 residues. From germline, CDR1 is SGHRS and CDR2 YFSETQ.

The CDR3, as DNA: TGTGCCAGCAGCTTAGATCAGGGCGGGGGGGCTCGGCGGAATGAGCAGTTCTTC. Residues: CASSLDQGGGARRNEQFF. This chain joins TRBV11-2 and TRBJ2-1; 9 bases match TRBD2. V lost 0 bases to trimming and J lost 7 bases; unmatched junction nucleotides: 13. The CDR3 consists of 18 residues. Germline CDR1 and CDR2: SGHAT and FQNNGV.

The chain employs TRBV7-9 and TRBJ2-3; D is unclear. The V end lost 1 base, the J end lost 0 bases, and 8 bases lay between the germline ends. The CDR3 has 15 residues. Germline V lookup: CDR1 SEHNR, CDR2 FQNEAQ (reference sequence). CDR3 DNA: TGTGCCAGCAGCTTAGGCCCAAGCAGCACAGATACGCAGTATTTT. Its translation: CASSLGPSSTDTQYF.

This chain connects TRBV5-1 to TRBJ2-1; 15 positions agree with TRBD2. V was pared by 0 bases and J by 0 bases, with 4 bases of the junction left unmatched. Germline-derived CDR1 and CDR2 are SGHRS and YFSETQ. The length of the CDR3 is 19 residues. The CDR3 region is CASSLVGTSGGSSYNEQFF. The CDR3 DNA reads TGCGCCAGCAGCTTGGTGGGGACTAGCGGGGGGAGCTCCTACAATGAGCAGTTCTTC.

V gene TRBV25-1 combines with J gene TRBJ1-2, with TRBD1 identical over 12 bases. The length of the CDR3 is 14 residues. Germline V gene lookup returns CDR1 MGHDK and CDR2 SYGVNS. Unmatched junction bases numbered 3, after V lost 6 bases and J lost 4 bases. Here the CDR3 reads CASSGTGGFYGYTF. DNA of the CDR3: TGTGCCAGCAGCGGGACAGGGGGCTTCTATGGCTACACCTTC.